The source of this TCR beta chain is a study of cytomegalovirus exposure and HLA in healthy donors (dated by TCRdb to 2015 to 2018). For context, the study as a whole: An earlier analysis of several hundred of the donors reported 250 to 300 Gb of sequence data and roughly 110 million unique TCR beta sequences from about 179 million T cells. Donor age, sex, ethnicity and CMV serostatus were collected together with the repertoire data. Because of strong linkage in the cohort, five DR-DQ haplotypes were treated as single units for association and clustering. Genome-wide SNP genotypes for about three fifths of the roughly 670 donors were used in a later genetic analysis, which treated that subset as a discovery cohort. Among the roughly 410 genotyped donors, approximately 81% belonged to the genetic ancestry cluster associated with self-reported Caucasian donors. Using immunosequencing, the study profiled T cell repertoires from some 670 subjects and related those repertoires to cytomegalovirus serostatus. To predict cytomegalovirus infection status, the study combined high-throughput TCR immunosequencing, statistical association of individual TCRs with disease status, and machine learning. A separate validation cohort of 90 to 150 different subjects was used in addition to the 666-subject first cohort. In a later analysis, previously published TCR beta repertoires from about 640 donors were re-analyzed and high-resolution HLA genotyping was added so that TCR occurrence patterns could be studied. Among 350 to 400 genotyped donors of the cohort, an average of 235,054 unique TCR beta nucleotide sequences were sequenced per donor, around 18% of them non-productive. Every discovery cohort repertoire had been produced on one sequencing platform. HLA typing covered class I and class II loci at four-digit resolution. In an earlier analysis of 500 to 650 of the donors, high-throughput TCR beta sequencing was used to judge whether each TCR beta V gene segment behaved as functional or pseudogenic. The number of donors typed differed by locus, with roughly 629-640 for A, B, C, DRB1 and DQB1, 522 for DQA1, 600 to 610 for DPA1, and 472 for DPB1. In the later analysis, no new phenotypic data were used to find candidate immune exposures; instead, reliance was placed on TCR beta sequences and their occurrence across donors. The aim of the study was to test whether cataloging public T cell receptors could identify signatures of past pathogen exposure. About 300 gigabases of sequencing data and 70 million to 85 million unique TCR sequences were included in an early release covering around 650 HLA-typed donors. Here is what the overall study found, with its caveats: A later genetic analysis reported fewer N-insertions in productive TCRs among donors in an Asian-associated ancestry cluster than the roughly 700-donor mean. The study gave a list of roughly 150 TCR beta chains associated with cytomegalovirus. Most TCR sequences were observed very rarely across donors, whereas some public TCRs were present in many individuals. In a later analysis, most CMV-associated TCR beta chains were found to appear HLA-restricted, with HLA associations seemingly driven largely by CMV exposure. Compared with equally common non-associated chains, HLA-associated TCR beta chains in a later analysis were more clonally expanded and had lower generation probabilities. Correlated functional status among segregating V segments might reflect linkage disequilibrium, but an unknown experimental factor could not be ruled out. According to a later analysis, parvovirus B19, influenza, CMV and Epstein-Barr virus appeared linked to several top co-occurrence clusters. In this cohort, only TCR beta chains were sequenced, and detectable features were limited by the absence of alpha or paired-chain data. In a later analysis, around 17,000 TCR beta sequences were associated with specific HLA alleles at a false discovery rate of 0.05. In a later analysis, TCR association rates were found to vary across HLA loci, with the most associated TCRs seen for DRB1 alleles and the fewest for HLA-C alleles. A cluster of highly shared sequence variants was judged likely to be a technical artifact of the sequencing pipeline. In vitro tests confirmed that a few of the cytomegalovirus-associated TCR beta chains recognize cytomegalovirus antigens. An earlier analysis of approximately 570 of the donors showed that most TCR beta V segments appeared in productive rearrangements either about 87% or about 30% of the time, which broadly matched IMGT annotations. Because HLA typing was unavailable for some donors at each locus, only the typed subset was used in association tests. In both the original and validation cohorts, the classifier was reported to diagnose cytomegalovirus status with high specificity and sensitivity. According to the authors, the approach could potentially be generalized to other disease states and immunological phenotypes. Sequencing depth was assumed to be roughly uniform across donors in the presence/absence analyses, though that assumption may not hold. A further reported finding was that TCR beta sequences accurately predicted the HLA-A and HLA-B alleles for most subjects in the first cohort. Because the 87-base-pair reads could not distinguish some IMGT-functional V segments, including TRBV6-2 and TRBV6-3, those segments were excluded. Immune exposure information for the cohort was limited to CMV serostatus. Because counts were too low, 15 or so rarely observed V segments, including chromosome 9 orphons, were excluded from the earlier analysis of under 650 of the donors. An association between a missense DCLRE1C variant and V-gene and J-gene trimming of TCR beta chains was found in a later genetic analysis and replicated in an independent cohort. Assigning TCR associations to individual alleles was difficult when HLA alleles, especially DR and DQ, strongly co-occurred.

The CDR3 numbers 13 residues from cysteine through phenylalanine. Only CDR3 DNA remains: 39 bases, in frame from the first base. The germline V gene (reference sequence) supplies CDR1 GTSNPN and CDR2 SVGIG. Trimmed from V: 3 bases; trimmed from J: 15 bases; junction bases lacking a gene match: 12. The cohort was made up of hundreds of healthy bone marrow donors. Cohort members were all nominally healthy when sampled, although unrecorded immune exposures were likely present. The donor was CMV seropositive and belonged to the group of a few hundred seropositive cohort members. A peripheral blood sample was provided by each donor, and peripheral blood mononuclear cells were used for TCR beta sequencing. Genomic DNA extraction from the blood cell samples was performed with the Qiagen DNeasy Blood Extraction Kit. Receptors were amplified or captured by the immunoSEQ multiplex PCR assay. A mixture of 60 forward primers for TCR Vbeta segments and 13 reverse primers for TCR Jbeta segments was used in the multiplex PCR. The CDR3 region of rearranged TCR beta genes was amplified from genomic DNA with a multiplex PCR assay. On the Illumina HiSeq System, the amplified TCR beta libraries were sequenced as 87-base-pair reads. Per the source publication's procedure: A later analysis tallied around 87 million unique TCR beta chains across the 640 or so repertoires, and 10 million to 11 million of those chains were shared by two or more donors. Raw reads were error-corrected and collapsed into unique sequences with a nearest-neighbor algorithm that merged closely related sequences to remove PCR and sequencing errors. To assign V, D and J gene segments, CDR3 sequences were aligned to IMGT reference sequences. For a sequence to be retained, at least a six-nucleotide match to both a V gene segment and a J gene segment was required. Rearrangements were called productive when the CDR3 lacked stop codons and stayed in frame with V and J; all others were non-productive. Following IMGT convention, CDR3 was defined as the stretch from the second conserved V-encoded cysteine up to the conserved J-encoded phenylalanine. The earlier analysis of fewer than 750 of the donors excluded sequences that lacked an unambiguous match to a single V gene segment. An earlier analysis of just under 600 of the donors called V segments functional above 56.7% productive rearrangements and segregating when the between-donor standard deviation exceeded 5%. To diagnose cytomegalovirus status from the catalog of TCR beta chain sequences, a statistical classification framework was built. In a later analysis, TCR nucleotide sequences were compared against IMGT/GENE-DB human TR gene sequences so that V and J genes could be assigned. Using the TCRdist pipeline, a later analysis assigned CDR3 sequences along with most-parsimonious VDJ recombination scenarios. In a later analysis, each TCR beta chain was defined by its CDR3 amino acid sequence together with its V-gene family, and reads lacking a unique V-gene family were excluded. A later analysis removed 592 highly shared, low-generation-probability nucleotide sequences to deal with suspected cross-contamination and a sequencing artifact. In a later analysis, a clonal expansion index for each public chain was calculated from normalized within-repertoire ranks of inferred template counts. In a later analysis, generation probabilities were computed using a VDJ recombination model fitted to out-of-frame rearrangements, and the results were checked against IGoR. Hypergeometric tests were used in a later analysis to score TCR-TCR, TCR-HLA and TCR-CMV co-occurrence, with a repertoire-size bias correction applied to the TCR pairs. A later analysis estimated false discovery rates by permuting HLA or CMV assignments 20 times. In a later analysis, co-occurring TCRs were grouped with DBSCAN, and TCRdist sequence similarity was added when clustering was performed within HLA-allele-positive subsets. Co-occurrence clustering excluded repertoires with fewer than 30,000 or more than 120,000 public chains, plus five with anomalous nucleotide sharing. Entries here come from immuneACCESS through TCRdb and include only in-frame sequences with V and J called. Some clones fail to appear in such tables; in the studies checked, an unresolved V gene covers under half of the shortfall, and the cause of the remainder is unknown. V and J calls and clone size are given by that table; D and trimming were obtained from the DNA. For this sample there are about 69,000 clones; roughly 71% appear just once. The ten largest clones add up to approximately 10% of the sample.

Remarks on this clone: Its antigen remains undetermined. No base quality values were provided; no much bigger clone lies one nucleotide off.

This clonotype was sampled from a woman aged 55-70 years in good health and CMV-seropositive. The chain joins TRBV30 to TRBJ2-1; 9 bases in between match TRBD1. The sequencing sample was made of PBMCs. The nucleotide sequence reads TGTGCCTGGAGCCCCAAACCCGCGACAGGGGGGTTCTTC. This translates into CAWSPKPATGGFF.